Shown below are 23 T cell receptor beta chains from a single sample sequenced in a study of CXCR3-negative and CXCR3-positive naive CD8 T cells. Study findings and constraints: Hydrophobicity was higher for TRB CDR3s found in CXCR3-positive naive cells than in CXCR3-negative naive cells.

The authors prepared UMI-labeled TRB cDNA libraries by 5' RACE. TCRdb re-called the 5' RACE reads, yielding one record per CDR3 amino acid sequence without DNA. The sample spans nearly 110,000 distinct CDR3 sequences; the ten largest clones claim approximately 0.38%. Their antigens remain unidentified. The sample comprised naive CXCR3+ CD8+ T cells from blood. The subset was: CD45RO-CCR7+CD27+CD95- naive CD8+ T cells expressing CXCR3 (TNR3+). These receptors all stem from a human donor in good health. Some clones in this sample may be carry-over from other donors' samples.

This chain links TRBV14 with TRBJ2-1. This CDR3 spans 19 amino acids. In germline, CDR1 is SGHDN, CDR2 FVKESK. The CDR3 spells CASSSTQEAVNSSYNEQFF.

The chain combines TRBV12-3 or TRBV12-4 with TRBJ1-1. CDR3 size: 13 residues. CDR3 sequence reads: CASSPGTAIEAFF.

The chain uses TRBV10-3 and TRBJ2-7; TCRdb picks TRBD1, but there is no DNA to check that call. CDR1 is ENHRY, CDR2 SYGVKD, per germline. CDR3 length equals 13 residues. The CDR3 is CAIRQGSSYEQYF.

This sequence joins TRBV13 and TRBJ1-2; the D call of TRBD1 rests on TCRdb alone, since no DNA is present to check it. Germline CDR1 reads PRHDT; CDR2 reads FYEKMQ (reference sequence). The CDR3 is made up of 13 amino acids. CDR3 protein: CASSQEDSYGYTF.

V is TRBV20-1 and J is TRBJ1-1; the TCRdb call, TRBD1, lacks DNA for checking. CDR3 length: 16 residues. Germline lookup yields CDR1 DFQATT and CDR2 SNEGSKA (reference sequence). The CDR3 spells CSARDERGVRNTEAFF.

The chain carries TRBV4-3 and TRBJ2-1. Per the germline V gene, CDR1 is LGHNA and CDR2 is YSLEER. The CDR3 contains 15 residues. The CDR3 sequence: CASSQERAAYNEQFF.

The chain joins TRBV4-3 to TRBJ2-1. CDR3 length: 15 residues. Germline CDR1 is LGHNA and CDR2 is YSLEER. CDR3 sequence: CASSQEGSSYNEPFF.

V usage is TRBV12-3 or TRBV12-4 and J usage is TRBJ1-2; there is no DNA to check the TCRdb D call of TRBD1. The CDR3 totals 13 residues. CDR3: CASSATTGSGYTF.

The chain carries TRBV5-6 and TRBJ2-3. Germline CDR1 reads SGHDT; CDR2 reads YYEEEE. This CDR3 has 13 residues. CDR3 sequence reads: CASSPESTDAQYF. The full variable domain, its missing parts supplied by reference TRBV5-6 and TRBJ2-3, is DAGVTQSPTHLIKTRGQQVTLRCSPKSGHDTVSWYQQALGQGPQFIFQYYEEEERQRGNFPDRFSGHQFPNYSSELNVNALLLGDSALYLCASSPESTDAQYFGPGTRLTVL.

J is TRBJ2-7 and V is TRBV7-8. The CDR3 is 14 residues long. Germline-derived CDR1 and CDR2 are SGHVS and FQNEAQ. CDR3 in amino acids: CASSLAPSSYEQYF.

The chain recombines TRBV6-5 with TRBJ2-1. The CDR3 spans 15 residues. Germline V gives CDR1 MNHEY, CDR2 SVGAGI. Here the CDR3 reads CASSLTGSSYNEQFF.

The chain couples TRBV6-5 to TRBJ1-2; absent DNA, TCRdb's TRBD1 call cannot be checked. This CDR3 is built from 14 residues. Germline assignment: CDR1 MNHEY and CDR2 SVGAGI. CDR3 amino acids: CASSYGTGVDGYTF.

The chain combines TRBV6-6 with TRBJ2-1; with no DNA, the TCRdb D assignment of TRBD2 cannot be verified. The CDR3 consists of 20 residues. The germline V gene encodes CDR1 MNHNY and CDR2 SVGAGI (reference sequence). CDR3 amino acids: CASSSLGLAGGPETYNEQFF.

The V call is TRBV12-3 or TRBV12-4, the J call TRBJ1-1; TCRdb gives TRBD1 as the D gene, but with no DNA this cannot be confirmed. The CDR3 spans 14 residues. CDR3: CASSPSGLGTEAFF.

The chain links TRBV7-9 to TRBJ1-1; TCRdb designates TRBD1, a call that cannot be tested without DNA. CDR1 SEHNR and CDR2 FQNEAQ come from the germline V gene (reference sequence). The CDR3 is 15 amino acids. Here the CDR3 reads CASSLLDPGGTEAFF.

The chain combines TRBV11-3 with TRBJ2-2; TCRdb's assignment of TRBD1 cannot be checked, as there is no DNA. The germline CDR1 and CDR2 sequences are SGHNT and YENEEA. There are 13 residues in the CDR3. This CDR3 reads CASSWGDTGELVF.

This chain uses TRBV27 with TRBJ1-5; checking the TCRdb D call of TRBD1 is not possible without DNA. Germline loops: CDR1 MNHEY, CDR2 SMNVEV (reference sequence). This CDR3 is built from 15 residues. The CDR3 is CASRQGSYSNQPQHF.

This chain joins TRBV7-3 and TRBJ2-7; as DNA is missing, the TRBD1 call by TCRdb cannot be tested. The CDR3 loop spans 13 amino acids. Germline CDR1 SGHTA, CDR2 FQGTGA. The CDR3 sequence is CASSSQGGYEQYF. Complete variable domain (other parts from reference TRBV7-3 and TRBJ2-7): GAGVSQTPSNKVTEKGKYVELRCDPISGHTALYWYRQSLGQGPEFLIYFQGTGAADDSGLPNDRFFAVRPEGSVSTLKIQRTERGDSAVYLCASSSQGGYEQYFGPGTRLTVT.

The J gene is TRBJ2-7, the V gene TRBV3-1. The CDR3 has 14 amino acids. Germline V gene data show CDR1 as LGHDT and CDR2 as YNNKEL (reference sequence). The CDR3: CASSQGQSSYEQYF.

CDR3 amino acids: CASSLGGGTQYF. The V and J genes are TRBV5-5 and TRBJ2-5; TCRdb's assignment of TRBD1 cannot be checked, as there is no DNA. The length of the CDR3 is 12 residues. Germline V lookup: CDR1 SGHKS, CDR2 YYEKEE (reference sequence).

V is TRBV28 and J is TRBJ2-1; TCRdb picks TRBD1, but there is no DNA to check that call. The CDR3 consists of 18 residues. Germline lookup yields CDR1 MDHEN and CDR2 SYDVKM. The CDR3 here is CASSPLSPGASSYNEQFF.

The rearrangement links TRBV2 to TRBJ2-3; the TCRdb D gene call, TRBD2, has no DNA to confirm it. Germline V lookup: CDR1 SNHLY, CDR2 FYNNEI. This CDR3 spans 15 amino acids. The CDR3 region is CASSEGGLRTDTQYF. Variable domain in full (rest from reference TRBV2 and TRBJ2-3): EPEVTQTPSHQVTQMGQEVILRCVPISNHLYFYWYRQILGQKVEFLVSFYNNEISEKSEIFDDQFSVERPDGSNFTLKIRSTKLEDSAMYFCASSEGGLRTDTQYFGPGTRLTVL.

V usage is TRBV6-6 and J usage is TRBJ1-1; absent DNA, TCRdb's TRBD1 call cannot be checked. Germline V gene data show CDR1 as MNHNY and CDR2 as SVGAGI (reference sequence). The CDR3 spans 16 residues. CDR3 residues: CASSYSGDRGVTEAFF.